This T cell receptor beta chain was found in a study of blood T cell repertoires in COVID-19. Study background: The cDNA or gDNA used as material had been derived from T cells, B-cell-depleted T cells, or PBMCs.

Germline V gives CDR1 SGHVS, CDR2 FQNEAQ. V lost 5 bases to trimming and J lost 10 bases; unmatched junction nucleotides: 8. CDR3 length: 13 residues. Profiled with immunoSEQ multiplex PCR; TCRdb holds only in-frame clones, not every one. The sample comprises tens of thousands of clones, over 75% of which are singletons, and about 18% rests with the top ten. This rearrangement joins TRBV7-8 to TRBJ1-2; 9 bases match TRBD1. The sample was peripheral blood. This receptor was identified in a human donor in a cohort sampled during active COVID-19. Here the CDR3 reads CASSPGTGKVYTF. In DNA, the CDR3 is TGTGCCAGCAGCCCCGGGACAGGGAAGGTCTACACCTTC.